This is a list of T cell receptor beta chains from one sample in a study of CD8+CD57+ T cells in acquired aplastic anemia. Using its own MiXCR run on the reads, TCRdb lists one record per CDR3 protein. The sample has around 430,000 distinct CDR3 sequences; roughly 34% are singletons. Sequenced material: sorted CD4+, CD8+, or CD8+CD57+ T cells (not recorded which) from PBMCs. The receptors here all came from a human donor with aplastic anemia. Both conserved end residues are part of each CDR3. D genes are given only for firm matches. The size field is filled for only some rows; it gives once, few, many or a size class.

d_gene	v_gene	j_gene	abundance	CDR3nt	CDR3aa
-	TRBV19	TRBJ2-7	many	TGTGCCAGTGGGGGCCGGGCTTCTGGCGAGCAGTACTTC	CASGGRASGEQYF
-	TRBV19	TRBJ1-3	-	TGTGCCAGTTACCGAGGCGGTGGAAACACCATATATTTT	CASYRGGGNTIYF
-	TRBV7-8	TRBJ1-5	many	TGTGCCAGCAGCGTCGCGGGCGGGGGTAGCAATCAGCCCCAGCATTTT	CASSVAGGGSNQPQHF
-	TRBV5-1	TRBJ1-2	-	TGCGCCAGCAGCCCAAGCGGGGAAAGCTATGGCTACACCTTC	CASSPSGESYGYTF
TRBD2	TRBV11-2	TRBJ2-3	few	TGTGCCAGCAGCCTCAGCGGGAGGGAGGCAGATACGCAGTATTTT	CASSLSGREADTQYF
-	TRBV18	TRBJ2-7	few	TGTGCCAGCTCACCCCTCGGACAGTCCTACGAGCAGTACTTC	CASSPLGQSYEQYF
TRBD2	TRBV6-1	TRBJ2-2	few	TGTGCCAGCAGCATGACTAGCGGGGAACCCCCAGGGACCGGGGAGCTGTTTTTT	CASSMTSGEPPGTGELFF
TRBD1	TRBV5-1	TRBJ2-7	few	TGCGCCAGCAGCTTACCGGGACAGGGGGCGCAGGAGCAGTACTTC	CASSLPGQGAQEQYF
-	TRBV15	TRBJ2-2	many	TGTGCCACCAGCAGAGATCGAAGAACCGGGGAGCTGTTTTTT	CATSRDRRTGELFF
TRBD1	TRBV25-1	TRBJ2-7	-	TGTGCCAGCAGTACGACAGGGGGCAGCGACGAGCAGTACTTC	CASSTTGGSDEQYF
-	TRBV27	TRBJ1-1	-	TGTGCCAGCAGGCCTTACGGGAACACTGAAGCTTTCTTT	CASRPYGNTEAFF
TRBD1	TRBV7-8	TRBJ1-5	few	TGTGCCAGCAGCTTGGGGAGACAGGGGGCAAATCAGCCCCAGCATTTT	CASSLGRQGANQPQHF
TRBD1	TRBV2	TRBJ1-5	-	TGTGCCAGCAGTTGGGGACAGGGAGGGCAGCCCCAGCATTTT	CASSWGQGGQPQHF
TRBD2	TRBV20-1	TRBJ2-4	-	TGCAGTGCAGGAAGCGGGAGGAATCCCAAAAACATTCAGTACTTC	CSAGSGRNPKNIQYF
TRBD1	TRBV7-9	TRBJ1-1	many	TGTGCCAGCAGCATAACAGGGGGCGGAGCTTTCTTT	CASSITGGGAFF
TRBD2	TRBV20-1	TRBJ2-2	-	TGCAGTGCTAGAGTAGCGGGACCTGGGAACACCGGGGAGCTGTCTTTT	CSARVAGPGNTGELSF
-	TRBV12-3/TRBV12-4	TRBJ2-7	many	TGTGCCAGCAGTTTAGCGCGCACAGGGCAGTACTTC	CASSLARTGQYF
TRBD1	TRBV30	TRBJ1-1	few	TGTGCCTGGATATCAGGGGGCCTGAACACTGAAGCTTTCTTT	CAWISGGLNTEAFF
-	TRBV7-2	TRBJ1-6	many	TGTGCCAGCAGCTTATTTCGGGGAGGGGATTCACCCCTCCACTTT	CASSLFRGGDSPLHF
TRBD2	TRBV7-2	TRBJ2-5	-	TGTGCCAGCAGCTTAGTTGGTAGCGGGGGGTCCGAGACCCAGTACTTC	CASSLVGSGGSETQYF
-	TRBV20-1	TRBJ2-7	-	-	CSYECLAGGFSYEQYF
TRBD2	TRBV15	TRBJ2-1	once	TGTGCCACCAGCAGGGGACCGGGACTAGCGGGAGTATTCGATGAGCAGTTCTTC	CATSRGPGLAGVFDEQFF
-	TRBV19	TRBJ1-1	many	TGTGCCAGTAGTAAGGGAACTGCTTCCGTGAACACTGAAGCTTTCTTT	CASSKGTASVNTEAFF
-	TRBV2	TRBJ2-7	-	TGTGCCAGCAGTGCCGGGACACCCGAGCAGTACTTC	CASSAGTPEQYF
-	TRBV7-6	TRBJ2-2	-	TGTGCCAGCAGCTGGAACAGGGCGGCCGGGGAGCTGTTTTTT	CASSWNRAAGELFF
-	TRBV10-3	TRBJ2-2	-	TGTGCCAGCAGTTCCCTGTTGAACACCGGGGAGCTGTTTTTT	CASSSLLNTGELFF
TRBD2	TRBV5-4	TRBJ2-5	few	TGTGCCAGCAGCTTGGGCAGCGGGAGGGCACAAGAGACCCAGTACTTC	CASSLGSGRAQETQYF
-	TRBV20-1	TRBJ2-7	few	TGCAGTGCTAGAGGTACTGAGACATATTTGTACGAGCAGTACTTC	CSARGTETYLYEQYF
-	TRBV10-3	TRBJ1-4	-	TGTGCCAGCTCCCTCGGGACACAAGAAAAACTGTTTTTT	CASSLGTQEKLFF
TRBD1	TRBV9	TRBJ1-3	-	TGTGCCAGCAGCTACGGGACAGGGCGTGAAGGAAGCACCATATATTTT	CASSYGTGREGSTIYF
-	TRBV7-3	TRBJ1-5	-	TGTGCCAGCAGCGTCCCGGGGCAGCCCCAGCATTTT	CASSVPGQPQHF
TRBD1	TRBV2	TRBJ1-5	-	TGTGCCAGCAGCCGGGACAGGGGGTTAAATCAGCCCCAGCATTTT	CASSRDRGLNQPQHF
TRBD2	TRBV3-1	TRBJ2-1	few	TGTGCCAGCAGCCAAGCTAGCGGGAGTTATGAGCAGTTCTTC	CASSQASGSYEQFF
TRBD1	TRBV6-5	TRBJ1-6	once	TGTGCCAGCAGTTATCAGGGACAGATAAATTCACCCCTCCACTTT	CASSYQGQINSPLHF